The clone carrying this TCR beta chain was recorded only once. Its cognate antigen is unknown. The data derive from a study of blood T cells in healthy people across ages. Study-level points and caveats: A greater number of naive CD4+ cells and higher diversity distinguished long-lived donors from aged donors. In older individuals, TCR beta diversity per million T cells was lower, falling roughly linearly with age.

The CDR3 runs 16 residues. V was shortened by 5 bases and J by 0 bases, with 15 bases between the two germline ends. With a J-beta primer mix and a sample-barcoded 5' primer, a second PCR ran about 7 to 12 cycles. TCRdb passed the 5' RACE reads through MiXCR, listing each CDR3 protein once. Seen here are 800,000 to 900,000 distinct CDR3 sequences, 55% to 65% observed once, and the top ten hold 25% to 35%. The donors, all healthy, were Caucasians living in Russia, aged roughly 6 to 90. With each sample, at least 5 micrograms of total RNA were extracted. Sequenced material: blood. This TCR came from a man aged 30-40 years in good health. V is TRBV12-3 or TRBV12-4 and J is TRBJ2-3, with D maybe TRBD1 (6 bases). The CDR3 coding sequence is TGTGCCAGCAGTGAGGGGACACTATCTAGCACAGATACGCAGTATTTT. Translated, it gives CASSEGTLSSTDTQYF.